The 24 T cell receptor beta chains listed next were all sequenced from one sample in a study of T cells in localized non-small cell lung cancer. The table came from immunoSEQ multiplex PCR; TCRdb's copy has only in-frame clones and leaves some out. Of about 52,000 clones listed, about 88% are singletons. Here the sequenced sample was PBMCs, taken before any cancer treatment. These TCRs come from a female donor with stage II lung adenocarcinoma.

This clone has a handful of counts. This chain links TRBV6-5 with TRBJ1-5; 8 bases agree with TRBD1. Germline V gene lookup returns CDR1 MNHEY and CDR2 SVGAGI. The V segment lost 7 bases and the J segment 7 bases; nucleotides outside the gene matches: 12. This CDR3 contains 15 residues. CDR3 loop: CASKKGQGPFQPQHF. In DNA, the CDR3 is TGTGCCAGCAAGAAAGGACAGGGCCCCTTCCAGCCCCAGCATTTT.

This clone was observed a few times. The DNA for the CDR3 is TGTGCCAGCAGCAACCGGGACAGGGTCTACGAGCAGTACTTC. Its translation: CASSNRDRVYEQYF. J is TRBJ2-7 and V is TRBV7-9; 9 nucleotides match TRBD1. Germline CDR1 SEHNR, CDR2 FQNEAQ (reference sequence). This CDR3 contains 14 residues. The V gene end was trimmed by 5 bases and the J gene end by 3 bases; junction bases not matched to a gene: 5.

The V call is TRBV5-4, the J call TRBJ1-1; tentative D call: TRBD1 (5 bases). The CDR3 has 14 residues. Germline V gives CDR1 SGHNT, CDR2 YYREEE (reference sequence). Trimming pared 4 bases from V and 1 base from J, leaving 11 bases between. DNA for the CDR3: TGTGCCAGCAGCGAGGGCGGACAGAACACTGAAGCTTTCTTT. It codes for CASSEGGQNTEAFF.

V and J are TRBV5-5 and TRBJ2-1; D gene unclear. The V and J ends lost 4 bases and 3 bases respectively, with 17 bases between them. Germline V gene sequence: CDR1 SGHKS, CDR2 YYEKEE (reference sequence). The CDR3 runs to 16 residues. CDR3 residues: CASSLGSTVSYNEQFF. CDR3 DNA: TGTGCCAGCAGCCTGGGCTCCACAGTCAGCTACAATGAGCAGTTCTTC.

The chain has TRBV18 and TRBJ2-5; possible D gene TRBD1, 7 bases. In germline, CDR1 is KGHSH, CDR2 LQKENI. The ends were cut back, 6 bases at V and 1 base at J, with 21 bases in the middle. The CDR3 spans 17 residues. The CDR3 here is CASSPKSGGNRQETQYF. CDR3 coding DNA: TGTGCCAGCTCCCCGAAATCAGGGGGGAATCGCCAAGAGACCCAGTACTTC. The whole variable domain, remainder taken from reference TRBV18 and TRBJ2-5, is NAGVMQNPRHLVRRRGQEARLRCSPMKGHSHVYWYRQLPEEGLKFMVYLQKENIIDESGMPKERFSAEFPKEGPSILRIQQVVRGDSAAYFCASSPKSGGNRQETQYFGPGTRLLVL.

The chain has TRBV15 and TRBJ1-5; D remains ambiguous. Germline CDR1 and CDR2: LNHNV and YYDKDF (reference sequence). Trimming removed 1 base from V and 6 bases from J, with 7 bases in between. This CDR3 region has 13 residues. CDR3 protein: CATSRGWGQPQHF. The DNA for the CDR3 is TGTGCCACCAGCAGAGGATGGGGTCAGCCCCAGCATTTT.

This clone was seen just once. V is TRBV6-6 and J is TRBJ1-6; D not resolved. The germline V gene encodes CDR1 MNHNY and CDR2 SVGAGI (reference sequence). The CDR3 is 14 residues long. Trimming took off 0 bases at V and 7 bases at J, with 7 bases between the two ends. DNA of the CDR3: TGTGCCAGCAGTTACTCCGAGGGAAATTCACCCCTCCACTTT. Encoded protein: CASSYSEGNSPLHF.

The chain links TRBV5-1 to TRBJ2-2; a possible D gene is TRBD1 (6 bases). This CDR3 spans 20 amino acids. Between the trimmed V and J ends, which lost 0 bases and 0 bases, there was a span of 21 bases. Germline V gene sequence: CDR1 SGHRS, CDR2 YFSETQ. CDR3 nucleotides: TGCGCCAGCAGCTTGGGCAGGGACACTTGGACGAGGACGAACACCGGGGAGCTGTTTTTT. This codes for CASSLGRDTWTRTNTGELFF.

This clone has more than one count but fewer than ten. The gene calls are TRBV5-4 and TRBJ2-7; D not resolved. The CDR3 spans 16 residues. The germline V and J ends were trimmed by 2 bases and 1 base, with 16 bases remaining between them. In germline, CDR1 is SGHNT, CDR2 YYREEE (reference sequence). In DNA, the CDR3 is TGTGCCAGCAGCTTAGGCCAAACAGTGGCTTCCTACGAGCAGTACTTC. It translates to CASSLGQTVASYEQYF.

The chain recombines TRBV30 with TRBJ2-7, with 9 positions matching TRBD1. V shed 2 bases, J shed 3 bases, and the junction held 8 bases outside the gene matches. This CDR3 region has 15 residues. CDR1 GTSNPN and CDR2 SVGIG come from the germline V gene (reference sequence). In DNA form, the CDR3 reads TGTGCCTGGAGTCGAGCTATGGGACAGGGCTACGAGCAGTACTTC. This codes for CAWSRAMGQGYEQYF.

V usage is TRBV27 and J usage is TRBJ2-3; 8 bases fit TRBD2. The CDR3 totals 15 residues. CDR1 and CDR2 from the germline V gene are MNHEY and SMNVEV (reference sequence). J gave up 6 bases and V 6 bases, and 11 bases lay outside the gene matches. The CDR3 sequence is CASRYTGTRVDTQYF. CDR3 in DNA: TGTGCCAGCAGATATACCGGGACTAGAGTCGATACGCAGTATTTT.

CDR3: CASSPGGRNTDTQYF. In DNA form, the CDR3 reads TGTGCCAGCTCACCAGGAGGACGGAACACAGATACGCAGTATTTT. The chain has TRBV18 and TRBJ2-3; perhaps TRBD2 as D (5 bases). Trimming removed 2 bases from V and 2 bases from J, with 11 bases in between. Germline CDR1 KGHSH, CDR2 LQKENI. CDR3 length equals 15 residues. Looking up the rest from reference TRBV18 and TRBJ2-3 gives the full variable domain: NAGVMQNPRHLVRRRGQEARLRCSPMKGHSHVYWYRQLPEEGLKFMVYLQKENIIDESGMPKERFSAEFPKEGPSILRIQQVVRGDSAAYFCASSPGGRNTDTQYFGPGTRLTVL.

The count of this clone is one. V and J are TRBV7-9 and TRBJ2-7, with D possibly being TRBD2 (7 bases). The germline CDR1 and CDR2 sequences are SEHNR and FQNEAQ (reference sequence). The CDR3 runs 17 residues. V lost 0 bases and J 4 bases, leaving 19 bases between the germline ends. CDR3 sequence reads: CASSLAEWGGYSYEQYF. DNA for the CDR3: TGTGCCAGCAGCTTAGCGGAGTGGGGGGGCTACTCTTACGAGCAGTACTTC.

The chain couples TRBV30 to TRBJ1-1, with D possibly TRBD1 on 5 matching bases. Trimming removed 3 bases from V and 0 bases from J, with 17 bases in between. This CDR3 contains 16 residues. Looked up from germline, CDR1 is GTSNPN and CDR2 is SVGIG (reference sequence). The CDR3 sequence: CAWSAYGRQMNTEAFF. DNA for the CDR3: TGTGCCTGGAGCGCGTACGGGCGACAGATGAACACTGAAGCTTTCTTT. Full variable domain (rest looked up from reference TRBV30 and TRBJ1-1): SQTIHQWPATLVQPVGSPLSLECTVEGTSNPNLYWYRQAAGRGLQLLFYSVGIGQISSEVPQNLSASRPQDRQFILSSKKLLLSDSGFYLCAWSAYGRQMNTEAFFGQGTRLTVV.

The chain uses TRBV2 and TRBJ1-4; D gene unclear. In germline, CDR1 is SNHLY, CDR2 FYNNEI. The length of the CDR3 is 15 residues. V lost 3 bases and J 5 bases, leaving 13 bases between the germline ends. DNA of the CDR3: TGTGCCAGCAGTGAGGAGGTCCGCGTGAATGAAAAACTGTTTTTT. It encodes CASSEEVRVNEKLFF.

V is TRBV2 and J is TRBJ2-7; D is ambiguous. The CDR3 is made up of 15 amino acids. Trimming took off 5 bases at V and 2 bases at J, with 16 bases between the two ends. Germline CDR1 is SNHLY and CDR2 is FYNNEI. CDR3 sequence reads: CASSFSKDSPYEQYF. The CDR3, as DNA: TGTGCCAGCAGTTTTTCGAAAGATTCACCCTACGAGCAGTACTTC.

The CDR3 region is CASSLALAENYGYTF. CDR3 nucleotides: TGCGCCAGCAGCTTGGCCTTGGCAGAGAACTATGGCTACACCTTC. This chain links TRBV5-1 with TRBJ1-2; no clear D gene. The CDR3 contains 15 residues. In germline, CDR1 is SGHRS, CDR2 YFSETQ. V lost 0 bases and J lost 2, with 11 bases in between.

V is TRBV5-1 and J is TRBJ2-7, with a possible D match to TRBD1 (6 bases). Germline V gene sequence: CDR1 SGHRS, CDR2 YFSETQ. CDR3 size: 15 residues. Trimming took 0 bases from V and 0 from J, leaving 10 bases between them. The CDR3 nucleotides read TGCGCCAGCAGCTTGGGGGACATCGGCTCCTACGAGCAGTACTTC. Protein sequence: CASSLGDIGSYEQYF.

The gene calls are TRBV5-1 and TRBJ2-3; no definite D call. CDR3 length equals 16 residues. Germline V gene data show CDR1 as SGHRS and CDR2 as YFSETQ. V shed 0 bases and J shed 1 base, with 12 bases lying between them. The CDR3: CASSLGWNSRTDTQYF. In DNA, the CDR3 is TGCGCCAGCAGCTTGGGCTGGAATTCTCGCACAGATACGCAGTATTTT.

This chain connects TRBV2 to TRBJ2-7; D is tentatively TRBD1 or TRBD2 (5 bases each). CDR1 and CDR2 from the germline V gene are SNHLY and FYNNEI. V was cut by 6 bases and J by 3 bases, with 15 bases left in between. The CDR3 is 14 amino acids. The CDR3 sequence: CASRADGAVYEQYF. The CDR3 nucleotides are TGTGCCAGCAGGGCAGACGGGGCGGTCTACGAGCAGTACTTC.

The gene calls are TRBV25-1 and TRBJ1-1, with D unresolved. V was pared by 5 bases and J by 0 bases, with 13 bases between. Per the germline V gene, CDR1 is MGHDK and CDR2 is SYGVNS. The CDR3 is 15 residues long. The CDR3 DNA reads TGTGCCAGCAGTCCCATCCTCGGAATGAACACTGAAGCTTTCTTT. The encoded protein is CASSPILGMNTEAFF.

The CDR3 loop reads CASSLRLPYEQYF. Here the CDR3 DNA reads TGTGCCAGCAGCTTAAGGTTACCCTACGAGCAGTACTTC. The chain links TRBV5-8 to TRBJ2-7; D unresolved. V was shortened by 2 bases and J by 2 bases, with 8 bases between the two germline ends. CDR1 is SGHTS and CDR2 is YDEGEE in the germline V gene. The CDR3 sequence is 13 residues long.

The CDR3 DNA reads TGTGCCAGTAGTATAGGCCCCCGCGGCTCGAATCAGCCCCAGCATTTT. It codes for CASSIGPRGSNQPQHF. V is TRBV19 and J is TRBJ1-5, with unresolved D. From germline, CDR1 is LNHDA and CDR2 SQIVND (reference sequence). CDR3 length equals 16 residues. V lost 1 base, J lost 4 bases, and 14 bases lay in between. Full variable domain (outside the CDR3, taken from reference TRBV19 and TRBJ1-5): DGGITQSPKYLFRKEGQNVTLSCEQNLNHDAMYWYRQDPGQGLRLIYYSQIVNDFQKGDIAEGYSVSREKKESFPLTVTSAQKNPTAFYLCASSIGPRGSNQPQHFGDGTRLSIL.

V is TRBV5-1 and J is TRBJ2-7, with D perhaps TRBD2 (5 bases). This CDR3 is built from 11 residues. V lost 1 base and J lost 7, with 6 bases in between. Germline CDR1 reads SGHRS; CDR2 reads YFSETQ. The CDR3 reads CASSLREEQYF. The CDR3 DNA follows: TGCGCCAGCAGCTTGAGGGAGGAGCAGTACTTC.